A single sample is the source of the 10 T cell receptor beta chains below, sequenced in a study of beta chain features in type 1 diabetes listed by TCRdb under 2018. The protocol used for the library was the immunoSEQ multiplex PCR assay. The entire amount of isolated RNA was reverse transcribed using the High Capacity cDNA Reverse Transcription Kit, so the sequenced TCRB transcripts were expressed ones. TCRdb retrieved this table from immuneACCESS and kept in-frame rearrangements only. Not all clones are present; in checked studies, unresolved V genes account for under half, and no reason is known for the remainder. The sample yields 250,000 or so clones; 68% were counted once. The ten largest clones capture 0.053% of the sample. The sequenced sample consisted of naive CD4+ T cells from blood. What the cell subset or site label conveys for this sample: true naive CD4+ T cells. These TCRs come from a man aged 30 to 45 in good health.

A single count supports this clone. This rearrangement joins TRBV11-2 to TRBJ2-1, with 11 bases that match TRBD2. Germline V CDR1 and CDR2: SGHAT, FQNNGV. The V and J ends lost 5 bases and 4 bases, in that order; junction bases with no gene match: 7. This CDR3 has 16 amino acids. The CDR3 region is CASSRTSGSTYNEQFF. DNA of the CDR3: TGTGCCAGCAGCCGCACTAGCGGGAGTACGTACAATGAGCAGTTCTTC.

The chain carries TRBV30 and TRBJ2-3; 7 positions agree with TRBD1. The CDR3 contains 14 residues. V shed 4 bases and J 0 bases; nucleotides not matched to a gene: 4. Germline assignment: CDR1 GTSNPN and CDR2 SVGIG (reference sequence). The CDR3 protein is CAWTGGLSTDTQYF. Written as DNA, the CDR3 is TGTGCCTGGACAGGGGGATTAAGCACAGATACGCAGTATTTT.

V is TRBV9 and J is TRBJ1-2, with 8 bases matching TRBD1. The CDR3 is 15 amino acids. Germline values: CDR1 SGDLS, CDR2 YYNGEE. After removal of 4 bases from V and 8 bases from J, the junction contained 13 bases not matched to a gene. The CDR3 reads CASSPWDRPLGGYTF. Here the CDR3 DNA reads TGTGCCAGCAGCCCATGGGACAGGCCCTTGGGAGGCTACACCTTC.

The rearrangement joins TRBV11-2 to TRBJ2-7; 7 nucleotides match TRBD2. Looked up from germline, CDR1 is SGHAT and CDR2 is FQNNGV. This CDR3 spans 14 amino acids. V shed 0 bases and J 7 bases; nucleotides not matched to a gene: 6. The CDR3 region is CASSLEGGLGEQYF. In DNA, the CDR3 is TGTGCCAGCAGCTTAGAGGGAGGGTTGGGTGAGCAGTACTTC.

The chain recombines TRBV28 with TRBJ2-4; 7 nucleotides line up with TRBD1. Germline CDR1 is MDHEN and CDR2 is SYDVKM. Unmatched junction bases numbered 2, after V lost 3 bases and J lost 6 bases. This CDR3 has 13 residues. CDR3 sequence: CASSFPGGNIQYF. The CDR3 DNA sequence: TGTGCCAGCAGTTTCCCAGGGGGAAACATTCAGTACTTC.

The chain has TRBV15 and TRBJ2-2, with TRBD1 matching over 8 bases. V gave up 5 bases and J gave up 7 bases; unmatched junction bases: 12. Germline assignment: CDR1 LNHNV and CDR2 YYDKDF (reference sequence). The CDR3 runs to 16 residues. CDR3 nucleotide sequence: TGTGCCACCAGCGGATCCGGGACAGGACGGCACGGGGAGCTGTTTTTT. Protein: CATSGSGTGRHGELFF.

This chain uses TRBV4-1 with TRBJ1-4; D unclear. CDR3 length equals 15 residues. Germline values: CDR1 MGHRA, CDR2 YSYEKL. With 4 bases removed from V and 2 bases from J, the gap between germline ends came to 11 bases. The CDR3 coding sequence is TGCGCCAGCAGCCTCCACGGGATTACTAATGAAAAACTGTTTTTT. As protein: CASSLHGITNEKLFF.

The chain uses TRBV15 and TRBJ2-7, with D unresolved. This CDR3 is built from 15 residues. CDR1 LNHNV and CDR2 YYDKDF come from the germline V gene (reference sequence). V was cut by 0 bases and J by 0 bases, with 9 bases left in between. CDR3 protein: CATSRDPGPSYEQYF. In DNA form, the CDR3 reads TGTGCCACCAGCAGAGACCCAGGCCCCTCCTACGAGCAGTACTTC.

V usage is TRBV29-1 and J usage is TRBJ2-5; D possibly corresponds to TRBD2 (6 bases). The CDR3 extends over 14 amino acids. From germline, CDR1 is SQVTM and CDR2 ANQGSEA. V lost 6 bases, J lost 2 bases, and 16 bases lay in between. This CDR3 reads CSVGPGLLQETQYF. In nucleotides, the CDR3 is TGCAGCGTAGGGCCGGGACTCCTTCAAGAGACCCAGTACTTC.

The chain combines TRBV5-1 with TRBJ2-3; D not certain. Per the germline V gene, CDR1 is SGHRS and CDR2 is YFSETQ. The CDR3 is 13 amino acids. Trimming took off 4 bases at V and 5 bases at J, with 11 bases between the two ends. CDR3 nucleotide sequence: TGCGCCAGCAGCACCGAACGAGTAGATACGCAGTATTTT. Its protein is CASSTERVDTQYF. Looking up the rest from reference TRBV5-1 and TRBJ2-3 gives the full variable domain: KAGVTQTPRYLIKTRGQQVTLSCSPISGHRSVSWYQQTPGQGLQFLFEYFSETQRNKGNFPGRFSGRQFSNSRSEMNVSTLELGDSALYLCASSTERVDTQYFGPGTRLTVL.